This section outlines one T cell receptor (beta chain) sequence together with its context. Authors' analysis steps: Quantification of nucleated cells was approximated via reference gene primer amplification. Using immunoSEQ multiplex PCR, the repertoire was profiled, and TCRdb retains in-frame clones only, with some absent. The V and J calls and clone size were taken over from that table, and D and trimming were inferred from the DNA. The table shows about 87,000 clones, with roughly 86% occurring only once. The CDR3 length is 15 residues. Germline V gives CDR1 LGHDT, CDR2 YNNKEL (reference sequence). V was cut by 1 base and J by 0 bases, with 9 bases left in between. The data were taken from a study of blood T cell repertoires in COVID-19. The wider study: Acute-phase and convalescent COVID-19 samples originated in the United States, Italy and Spain. T cells, B-cell-depleted T cells, or PBMCs supplied cDNA or gDNA.

The sequenced sample consisted of peripheral blood. The chain is built from TRBV3-1 (or the pseudogene TRBV3-2) and TRBJ1-2, with D tentatively TRBD1 (5 bases). This clonotype was obtained from a man in his forties with acute or convalescent COVID-19. The CDR3 sequence is CASSQGQWANYGYTF. In DNA form, the CDR3 reads TGTGCCAGCAGCCAAGGACAGTGGGCTAACTATGGCTACACCTTC.